The 29 T cell receptor beta chains in this list originate from one sample, sequenced in a study of PD-1 blockade in mismatch repair-deficient tumors. Clones were sequenced by immunoSEQ multiplex PCR, and TCRdb holds only the in-frame ones, with some missing. The sample records over 100,000 clones, over 60% being singletons. Sequenced material: peripheral blood, taken roughly 13 months after starting pembrolizumab. The receptors stem from an adult with mismatch repair-deficient cancer.

In DNA form, the CDR3 reads TGTGCCAGCAGCTTTTTTAGTCTAGCGGGGTACAATGAGCAGTTCTTC. Its translation: CASSFFSLAGYNEQFF. The chain uses TRBV11-2 and TRBJ2-1; 9 nucleotides agree with TRBD2. This CDR3 is built from 16 residues. Trimming removed 3 bases from V and 4 bases from J; junction bases left unmatched: 7. The germline V gene encodes CDR1 SGHAT and CDR2 FQNNGV.

The chain links TRBV5-1 to TRBJ2-3; 7 nucleotides line up with TRBD2. Germline values: CDR1 SGHRS, CDR2 YFSETQ. The CDR3 has 13 amino acids. V trimming: 4 bases; J trimming: 2 bases; junction bases outside the gene matches: 1. DNA for the CDR3: TGCGCCAGCAGCGGGGGGGACACAGATACGCAGTATTTT. This encodes CASSGGDTDTQYF.

The chain is built from TRBV5-8 and TRBJ1-5; D perhaps matches TRBD1 (6 bases). Deletions cut 4 bases from V and 3 bases from J, with 14 bases between. The CDR3 spans 15 residues. Looked up from germline, CDR1 is SGHTS and CDR2 is YDEGEE. The CDR3 loop reads CASSPGAVTNQPQHF. CDR3 in DNA: TGTGCCAGCAGCCCGGGGGCGGTCACCAATCAGCCCCAGCATTTT.

The chain joins TRBV11-2 to TRBJ1-1, with D unresolved. In germline, CDR1 is SGHAT, CDR2 FQNNGV. The CDR3 sequence is 15 residues long. Deletions cut 5 bases from V and 2 bases from J, with 15 bases between. The CDR3 coding sequence is TGTGCCAGCAGCCTGCTCGAAAACAGAAACACTGAAGCTTTCTTT. It encodes CASSLLENRNTEAFF.

The chain uses TRBV5-4 and TRBJ2-5; D remains ambiguous. The CDR3 length is 13 residues. Germline CDR1 is SGHNT and CDR2 is YYREEE (reference sequence). Between the trimmed V and J ends, which lost 0 bases and 1 base, there was a span of 4 bases. The CDR3 DNA reads TGTGCCAGCAGCTTGGGATCCCAAGAGACCCAGTACTTC. As protein: CASSLGSQETQYF.

V gene TRBV9 combines with J gene TRBJ1-5; weak D call: TRBD1 (6 bases). The V gene's germline CDR1 is SGDLS and CDR2 YYNGEE. The CDR3 sequence is 15 residues long. The ends were cut back, 2 bases at V and 5 bases at J, with 14 bases in the middle. The CDR3 DNA is TGTGCCAGCAGCGTCGACGTAGGGGGGGATCAGCCCCAGCATTTT. This gives the protein CASSVDVGGDQPQHF.

V and J are TRBV5-8 and TRBJ2-7, with D possibly being TRBD1 (6 bases). The CDR3 sequence is 15 residues long. With 5 bases removed from V and 0 bases from J, the gap between germline ends came to 15 bases. CDR1 is SGHTS and CDR2 is YDEGEE in the germline V gene. The CDR3 DNA reads TGTGCCAGCAGGCGCACTCAGGGGTCCTCCTACGAGCAGTACTTC. Encoded protein: CASRRTQGSSYEQYF.

This chain joins TRBV19 and TRBJ1-4, with D possibly being TRBD1 (5 bases). V was trimmed by 9 bases and J by 7 bases, leaving 15 bases between them. The CDR3 covers 13 residues. CDR1 and CDR2 (germline): LNHDA, SQIVND (reference sequence). CDR3 amino acids: CASQRGEGEKLFF. CDR3 in DNA: TGTGCCAGCCAACGGGGGGAGGGTGAAAAACTGTTTTTT.

The chain links TRBV4-2 to TRBJ2-1, with 10 bases fitting TRBD2. Trimming took 3 bases from V and 4 from J; bases not matched to a gene: 9. This CDR3 spans 17 amino acids. The germline V gene has CDR1 LGHNA and CDR2 YNFKEQ. The DNA for the CDR3 is TGTGCCAGCAGCCAGGCGACCGGGACTAGCGAATACAATGAGCAGTTCTTC. Translating gives CASSQATGTSEYNEQFF.

This chain joins TRBV21-1 and TRBJ2-3; the DNA was not used to check the table's D call, TRBD2. TRBV21-1 is a pseudogene locus. The CDR3 runs to 18 residues. The chain's CDR3 is CASSKDGSQDWGTDTQYF. CDR3 coding DNA: TGTGCCAGCAGCAAAGATGGGAGCCAGGACTGGGGCACAGATACGCAGTATTTT.

In DNA form, the CDR3 reads TGTGCCAGCAGACCACAGGGGAACACCGGGGAGCTGTTTTTT. Encoded protein: CASRPQGNTGELFF. This sequence joins TRBV7-3 and TRBJ2-2; D is perhaps TRBD1 (6 bases). V dropped 6 bases and J dropped 1 base, with 9 bases sitting between them. This CDR3 has 14 residues. Germline lookup yields CDR1 SGHTA and CDR2 FQGTGA.

The J gene is TRBJ2-7, the V gene TRBV4-2, with D possibly being TRBD2 (5 bases). Germline V CDR1 and CDR2: LGHNA, YNFKEQ. V shed 5 bases and J shed 3 bases, with 11 bases lying between them. The length of the CDR3 is 13 residues. CDR3 amino acids: CASSWRVIYEQYF. The CDR3 DNA is TGTGCCAGCAGCTGGCGGGTTATCTACGAGCAGTACTTC.

The V call is TRBV5-6, the J call TRBJ2-1, with 8 nucleotides matching TRBD2. V was pared by 0 bases and J by 7 bases, with 9 bases of the junction left unmatched. CDR1 and CDR2 from the germline V gene are SGHDT and YYEEEE. This CDR3 is built from 16 residues. This chain's CDR3 is CASSLELADRINEQFF. The CDR3, as DNA: TGTGCCAGCAGCTTGGAACTAGCGGATCGGATTAATGAGCAGTTCTTC. The whole variable domain, remainder taken from reference TRBV5-6 and TRBJ2-1, is DAGVTQSPTHLIKTRGQQVTLRCSPKSGHDTVSWYQQALGQGPQFIFQYYEEEERQRGNFPDRFSGHQFPNYSSELNVNALLLGDSALYLCASSLELADRINEQFFGPGTRLTVL.

The chain links TRBV2 to TRBJ1-1; 9 positions match TRBD1. The CDR3 has 16 amino acids. The V gene end was trimmed by 1 base and the J gene end by 5 bases; junction bases not matched to a gene: 8. Germline CDR1 is SNHLY and CDR2 is FYNNEI. CDR3 residues: CASSEGTGDMWTEAFF. The CDR3 DNA follows: TGTGCCAGCAGTGAAGGGACAGGGGATATGTGGACTGAAGCTTTCTTT. The variable domain in full, with the rest retrieved from reference TRBV2 and TRBJ1-1, is EPEVTQTPSHQVTQMGQEVILRCVPISNHLYFYWYRQILGQKVEFLVSFYNNEISEKSEIFDDQFSVERPDGSNFTLKIRSTKLEDSAMYFCASSEGTGDMWTEAFFGQGTRLTVV.

The chain is built from TRBV30 and TRBJ1-4; weak D call: TRBD1 (5 bases). V was shortened by 2 bases and J by 11 bases, with 15 bases between the two germline ends. The V gene's germline CDR1 is GTSNPN and CDR2 SVGIG (reference sequence). The CDR3 length is 13 residues. CDR3 in amino acids: CAWSPPGLGKLFF. CDR3 nucleotide sequence: TGTGCCTGGAGTCCCCCGGGGCTCGGGAAACTGTTTTTT. The variable domain in full, completed from reference TRBV30 and TRBJ1-4, reads SQTIHQWPATLVQPVGSPLSLECTVEGTSNPNLYWYRQAAGRGLQLLFYSVGIGQISSEVPQNLSASRPQDRQFILSSKKLLLSDSGFYLCAWSPPGLGKLFFGSGTQLSVL.

V and J are TRBV15 and TRBJ2-7; 8 bases align to TRBD1. J was trimmed by 3 bases and V by 3 bases; bases with no gene match: 1. This CDR3 contains 13 residues. In germline, CDR1 is LNHNV, CDR2 YYDKDF (reference sequence). The CDR3 sequence is CATSRDRDYEQYF. The CDR3 coding sequence is TGTGCCACCAGCAGGGACAGGGACTACGAGCAGTACTTC.

V gene TRBV5-1 combines with J gene TRBJ1-1; 8 nucleotides agree with TRBD1. There are 15 residues in the CDR3. The J segment lost 3 bases and the V segment lost 6 bases, leaving 10 bases of the junction unmatched. Germline V lookup: CDR1 SGHRS, CDR2 YFSETQ. In DNA form, the CDR3 reads TGCGCCAGCAACCCACGCGGACAGGGTGACACTGAAGCTTTCTTT. Translated: CASNPRGQGDTEAFF.

The chain combines TRBV11-3 with TRBJ2-7; TRBD2 might be the D (6 bases). Looked up from germline, CDR1 is SGHNT and CDR2 is YENEEA. The ends were cut back, 4 bases at V and 4 bases at J, with 11 bases in the middle. CDR3 length: 13 amino acids. CDR3 sequence reads: CASSSYLAYEQYF. The DNA for the CDR3 is TGTGCCAGCAGCTCCTACCTAGCGTACGAGCAGTACTTC.

This chain joins TRBV6-1 and TRBJ1-1; TRBD1 matches 7 bases. V trimming: 7 bases; J trimming: 6 bases; junction bases outside the gene matches: 14. CDR1 is MNHNS and CDR2 is SASEGT in the germline V gene. The CDR3 spans 15 residues. The CDR3 DNA is TGTGCCAGCATTCATTCCCAGGGGGTTTCAGCTGAAGCTTTCTTT. Translating gives CASIHSQGVSAEAFF.

V usage is TRBV15 and J usage is TRBJ2-7; 7 nucleotides line up with TRBD1. Germline CDR1 and CDR2: LNHNV and YYDKDF (reference sequence). After removal of 1 base from V and 2 bases from J, the junction contained 5 bases not matched to a gene. The CDR3 spans 15 residues. The CDR3 sequence is CATSRVRGGAYEQYF. In DNA form, the CDR3 reads TGTGCCACCAGCAGAGTACGAGGGGGCGCCTACGAGCAGTACTTC. The full variable domain, in which reference TRBV15 and TRBJ2-7 provide the parts outside the CDR3, is DAMVIQNPRYQVTQFGKPVTLSCSQTLNHNVMYWYQQKSSQAPKLLFHYYDKDFNNEADTPDNFQSRRPNTSFCFLDIRSPGLGDTAMYLCATSRVRGGAYEQYFGPGTRLTVT.

The chain is built from TRBV9 and TRBJ2-1; TRBD2 aligns across 7 bases. J gave up 3 bases and V 3 bases, and 3 bases lay outside the gene matches. The CDR3 runs 14 residues. Germline-derived CDR1 and CDR2 are SGDLS and YYNGEE. The CDR3 DNA follows: TGTGCCAGCAGCGCGAGCGGGAACTACAATGAGCAGTTCTTC. Translation: CASSASGNYNEQFF.

The CDR3 coding sequence is TGTGCCAGCAGAGATGGAGGGGACAGAAGGTTAGAGACCCAGTACTTC. Its protein product is CASRDGGDRRLETQYF. This chain joins TRBV2 and TRBJ2-5, with a weak D call TRBD1 (7 bases). The germline CDR1 and CDR2 sequences are SNHLY and FYNNEI. This CDR3 comprises 16 residues. The V end was cut by 6 bases, the J end by 4 bases, with 21 bases between. The variable domain in full, with the rest retrieved from reference TRBV2 and TRBJ2-5, is EPEVTQTPSHQVTQMGQEVILRCVPISNHLYFYWYRQILGQKVEFLVSFYNNEISEKSEIFDDQFSVERPDGSNFTLKIRSTKLEDSAMYFCASRDGGDRRLETQYFGPGTRLLVL.

This clone has just a few counts. The V gene is TRBV25-1, the J gene TRBJ1-2; TRBD1 matches 9 bases. CDR1 is MGHDK, CDR2 SYGVNS, per germline. Trimming took 5 bases from V and 7 from J; bases not matched to a gene: 14. The CDR3 loop spans 16 amino acids. The CDR3 DNA reads as TGTGCCAGCAGTTTTACACTGGGACAGGGTTTGGGTGGCTACACCTTC. Translating gives CASSFTLGQGLGGYTF.

The rearrangement uses TRBV9 and TRBJ2-1; D is tentatively TRBD1 or TRBD2 (5 bases each). Per the germline V gene, CDR1 is SGDLS and CDR2 is YYNGEE. The CDR3 length is 17 residues. The V end lost 1 base, the J end lost 3 bases, and 17 bases lay between the germline ends. CDR3 nucleotide sequence: TGTGCCAGCAGCGTAAACGGCCCACTAGGGGACTACAATGAGCAGTTCTTC. It codes for CASSVNGPLGDYNEQFF. Looking up the rest from reference TRBV9 and TRBJ2-1 gives the full variable domain: DSGVTQTPKHLITATGQRVTLRCSPRSGDLSVYWYQQSLDQGLQFLIQYYNGEERAKGNILERFSAQQFPDLHSELNLSSLELGDSALYFCASSVNGPLGDYNEQFFGPGTRLTVL.

V is TRBV6-5 and J is TRBJ2-7, with a weak D call TRBD1 (5 bases). CDR1 MNHEY and CDR2 SVGAGI come from the germline V gene. The CDR3 length is 15 residues. V was cut by 5 bases and J by 3 bases, with 17 bases left in between. CDR3 DNA sequence: TGTGCCAGCAGTACAAGGACAAGACGTATCTACGAGCAGTACTTC. It codes for CASSTRTRRIYEQYF.

V gene TRBV30 combines with J gene TRBJ2-7; TRBD2 matches 10 bases. V lost 7 bases and J lost 5; bases outside the gene matches: 5. Looked up from germline, CDR1 is GTSNPN and CDR2 is SVGIG (reference sequence). This CDR3 spans 12 amino acids. The CDR3 region has the DNA TGTGCCTCTGGACTAGCGGATGACGAGCAGTACTTC. Encoded protein: CASGLADDEQYF.

J is TRBJ2-7 and V is TRBV19; D possibly corresponds to TRBD2 (6 bases). V was cut by 6 bases and J by 2 bases, with 17 bases left in between. The germline gives CDR1 LNHDA, CDR2 SQIVND (reference sequence). This CDR3 is built from 15 residues. CDR3 region: CASSPAPGLTYEQYF. Here the CDR3 DNA reads TGTGCCAGTAGCCCCGCACCGGGACTGACCTACGAGCAGTACTTC. Together with reference TRBV19 and TRBJ2-7, the CDR3 gives the full variable domain: DGGITQSPKYLFRKEGQNVTLSCEQNLNHDAMYWYRQDPGQGLRLIYYSQIVNDFQKGDIAEGYSVSREKKESFPLTVTSAQKNPTAFYLCASSPAPGLTYEQYFGPGTRLTVT.

The V call is TRBV10-3, the J call TRBJ2-2; no reliable D call. In germline, CDR1 is ENHRY, CDR2 SYGVKD. The CDR3 spans 15 residues. Trimming stripped 6 bases from V and 2 bases from J, with 13 bases between. The CDR3 reads CAISLRNGNTGELFF. The CDR3 DNA reads as TGTGCCATCAGCCTCAGAAACGGCAACACCGGGGAGCTGTTTTTT.

The chain links TRBV5-1 to TRBJ1-3; 7 bases agree with TRBD1. Germline V gene lookup returns CDR1 SGHRS and CDR2 YFSETQ. This CDR3 comprises 17 residues. The V and J ends lost 5 bases and 2 bases, in that order; junction bases with no gene match: 13. The CDR3 region is CASSPSGTDSTGNTIYF. The CDR3 nucleotides read TGCGCCAGCAGTCCCTCCGGGACAGATTCTACTGGAAACACCATATATTTT.